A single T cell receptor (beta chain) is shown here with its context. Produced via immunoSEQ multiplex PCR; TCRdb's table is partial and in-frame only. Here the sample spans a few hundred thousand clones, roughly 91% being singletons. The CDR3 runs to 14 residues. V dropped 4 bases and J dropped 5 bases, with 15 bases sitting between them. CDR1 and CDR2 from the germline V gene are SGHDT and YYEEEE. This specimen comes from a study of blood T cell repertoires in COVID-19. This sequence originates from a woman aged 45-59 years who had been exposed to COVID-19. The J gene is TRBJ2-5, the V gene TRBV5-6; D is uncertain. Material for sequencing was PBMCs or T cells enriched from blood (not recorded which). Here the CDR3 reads CASSTYWSAETQYF. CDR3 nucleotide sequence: TGTGCCAGCAGCACGTACTGGTCCGCCGAGACCCAGTACTTC.